This TCR beta chain was retrieved from a study of blood T cell repertoires in COVID-19. Sequenced by immunoSEQ multiplex PCR; TCRdb stores in-frame clones only, minus some. The data hold around 87,000 clones, with just under 80% observed a single time. This clone was seen only once. Material: peripheral blood. This clonotype was obtained from a human donor in a cohort sampled during active COVID-19.

The CDR3 DNA sequence: TGTGCCAGCAGCTTAACCGCTAGCGGGGGTAGGGAGCAGTTCTTC. Residues: CASSLTASGGREQFF. This chain connects TRBV11-3 to TRBJ2-1; TRBD2 matches 10 bases. The junction had 8 bases not matched to a gene; V was cut back by 2 bases and J by 10 bases. The germline CDR1 and CDR2 sequences are SGHNT and YENEEA. The CDR3 totals 15 residues. The variable domain in full, completed from reference TRBV11-3 and TRBJ2-1, reads EAGVVQSPRYKIIEKKQPVAFWCNPISGHNTLYWYLQNLGQGPELLIRYENEEAVDDSQLPKDRFSAERLKGVDSTLKIQPAELGDSAVYLCASSLTASGGREQFFGPGTRLTVL.